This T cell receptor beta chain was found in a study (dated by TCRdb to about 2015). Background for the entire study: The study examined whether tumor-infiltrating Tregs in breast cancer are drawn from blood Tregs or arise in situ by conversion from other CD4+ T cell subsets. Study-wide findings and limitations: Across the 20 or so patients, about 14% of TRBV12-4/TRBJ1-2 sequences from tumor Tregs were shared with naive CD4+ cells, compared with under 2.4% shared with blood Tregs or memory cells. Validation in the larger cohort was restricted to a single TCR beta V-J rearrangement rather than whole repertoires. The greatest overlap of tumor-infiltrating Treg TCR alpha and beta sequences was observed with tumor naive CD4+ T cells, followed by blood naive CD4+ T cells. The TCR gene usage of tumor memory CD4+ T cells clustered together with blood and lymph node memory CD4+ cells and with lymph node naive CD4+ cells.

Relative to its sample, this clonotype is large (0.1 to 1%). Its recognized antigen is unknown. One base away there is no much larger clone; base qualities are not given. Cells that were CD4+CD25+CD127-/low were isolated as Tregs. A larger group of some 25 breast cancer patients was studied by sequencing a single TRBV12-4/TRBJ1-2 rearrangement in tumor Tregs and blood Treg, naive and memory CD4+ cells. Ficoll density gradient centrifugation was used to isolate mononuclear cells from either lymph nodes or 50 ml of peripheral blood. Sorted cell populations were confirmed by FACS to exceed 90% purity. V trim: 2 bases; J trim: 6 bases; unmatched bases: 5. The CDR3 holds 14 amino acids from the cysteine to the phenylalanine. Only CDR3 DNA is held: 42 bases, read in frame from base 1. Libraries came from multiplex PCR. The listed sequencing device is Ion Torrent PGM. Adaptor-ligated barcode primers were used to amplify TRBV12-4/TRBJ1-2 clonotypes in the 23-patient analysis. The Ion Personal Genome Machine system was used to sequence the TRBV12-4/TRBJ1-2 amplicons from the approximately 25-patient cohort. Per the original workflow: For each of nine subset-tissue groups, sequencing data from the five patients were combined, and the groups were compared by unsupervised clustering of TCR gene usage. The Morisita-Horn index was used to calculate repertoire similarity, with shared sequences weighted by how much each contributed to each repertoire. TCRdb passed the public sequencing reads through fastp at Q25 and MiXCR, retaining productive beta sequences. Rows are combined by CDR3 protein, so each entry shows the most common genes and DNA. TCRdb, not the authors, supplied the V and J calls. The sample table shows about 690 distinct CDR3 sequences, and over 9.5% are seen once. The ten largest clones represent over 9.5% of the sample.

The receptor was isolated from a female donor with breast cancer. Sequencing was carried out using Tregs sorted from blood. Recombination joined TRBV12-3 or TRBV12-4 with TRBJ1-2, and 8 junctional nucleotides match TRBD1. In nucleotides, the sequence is TGTGCCAGCAGTTTATCCTCGACAGGGGATGGCTACACCTTC. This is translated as CASSLSSTGDGYTF.